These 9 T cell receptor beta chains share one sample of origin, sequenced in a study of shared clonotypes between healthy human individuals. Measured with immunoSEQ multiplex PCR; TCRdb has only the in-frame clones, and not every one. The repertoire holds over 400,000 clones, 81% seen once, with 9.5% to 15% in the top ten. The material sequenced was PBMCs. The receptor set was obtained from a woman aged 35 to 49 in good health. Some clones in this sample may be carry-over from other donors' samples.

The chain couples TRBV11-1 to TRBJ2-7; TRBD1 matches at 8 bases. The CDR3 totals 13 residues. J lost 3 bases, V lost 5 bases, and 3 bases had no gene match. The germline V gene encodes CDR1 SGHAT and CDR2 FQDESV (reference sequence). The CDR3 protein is CASSQGAIYEQYF. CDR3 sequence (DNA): TGTGCCAGCAGCCAGGGGGCAATCTACGAGCAGTACTTC.

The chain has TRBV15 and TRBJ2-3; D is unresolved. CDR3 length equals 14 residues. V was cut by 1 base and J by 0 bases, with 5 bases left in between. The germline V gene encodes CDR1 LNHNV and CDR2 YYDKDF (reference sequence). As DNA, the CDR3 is TGTGCCACCAGCAGAGCACAAAGCACAGATACGCAGTATTTT. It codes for CATSRAQSTDTQYF. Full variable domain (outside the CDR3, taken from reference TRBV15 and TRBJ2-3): DAMVIQNPRYQVTQFGKPVTLSCSQTLNHNVMYWYQQKSSQAPKLLFHYYDKDFNNEADTPDNFQSRRPNTSFCFLDIRSPGLGDTAMYLCATSRAQSTDTQYFGPGTRLTVL.

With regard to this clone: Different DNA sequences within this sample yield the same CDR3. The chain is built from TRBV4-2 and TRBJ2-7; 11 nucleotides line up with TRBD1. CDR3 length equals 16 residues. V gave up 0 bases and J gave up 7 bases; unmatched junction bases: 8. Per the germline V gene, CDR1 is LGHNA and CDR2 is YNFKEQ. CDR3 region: CASSQDRGQGAREQYF. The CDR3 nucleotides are TGTGCCAGCAGCCAAGATCGCGGACAGGGGGCGCGGGAGCAGTACTTC.

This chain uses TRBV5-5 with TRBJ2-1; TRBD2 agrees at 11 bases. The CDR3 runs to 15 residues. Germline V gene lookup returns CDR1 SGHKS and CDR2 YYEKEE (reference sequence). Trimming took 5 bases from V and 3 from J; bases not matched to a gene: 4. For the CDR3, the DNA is TGTGCCAGCAGACTAGCGGGAGCCAACTACAATGAGCAGTTCTTC. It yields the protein CASRLAGANYNEQFF. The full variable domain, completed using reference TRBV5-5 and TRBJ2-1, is DAGVTQSPTHLIKTRGQQVTLRCSPISGHKSVSWYQQVLGQGPQFIFQYYEKEERGRGNFPDRFSARQFPNYSSELNVNALLLGDSALYLCASRLAGANYNEQFFGPGTRLTVL.

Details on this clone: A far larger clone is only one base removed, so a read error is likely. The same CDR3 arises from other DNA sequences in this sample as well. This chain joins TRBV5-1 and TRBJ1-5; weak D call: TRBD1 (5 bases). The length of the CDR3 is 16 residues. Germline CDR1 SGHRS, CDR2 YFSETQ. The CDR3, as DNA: TGCGCCAGCAGCTTGGGTGGGACCGGTGGCGGTGAGCCTCAGCATTTT. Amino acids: CASSLGGTGGGEPQHF.

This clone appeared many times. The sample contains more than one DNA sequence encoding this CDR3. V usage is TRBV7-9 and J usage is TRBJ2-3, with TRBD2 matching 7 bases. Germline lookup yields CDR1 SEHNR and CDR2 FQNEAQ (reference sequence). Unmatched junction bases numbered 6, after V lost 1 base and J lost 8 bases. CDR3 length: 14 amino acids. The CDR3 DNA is TGTGCCAGCAGCTTAGAGCGGGATGGTGTTACGCAGTATTTT. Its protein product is CASSLERDGVTQYF.

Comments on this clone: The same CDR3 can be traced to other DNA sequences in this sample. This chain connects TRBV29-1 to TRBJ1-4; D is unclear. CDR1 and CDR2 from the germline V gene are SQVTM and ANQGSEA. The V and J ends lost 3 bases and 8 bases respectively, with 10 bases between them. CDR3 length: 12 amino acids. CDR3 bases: TGCAGCGTTGAGGATCTTGGCGAAAAACTGTTTTTT. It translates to CSVEDLGEKLFF.

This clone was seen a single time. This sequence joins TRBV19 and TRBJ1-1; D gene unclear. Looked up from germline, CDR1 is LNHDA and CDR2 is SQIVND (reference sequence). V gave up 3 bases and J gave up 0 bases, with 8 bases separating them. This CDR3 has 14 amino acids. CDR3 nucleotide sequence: TGTGCCAGTAGTATGGTACCCGTGAACACTGAAGCTTTCTTT. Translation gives CASSMVPVNTEAFF.

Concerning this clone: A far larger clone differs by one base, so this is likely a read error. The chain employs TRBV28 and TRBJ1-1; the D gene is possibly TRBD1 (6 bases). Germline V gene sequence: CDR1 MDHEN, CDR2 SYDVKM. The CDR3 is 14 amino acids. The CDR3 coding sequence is TGTGACACCATTGTTGGGGGACATAACACTGAAGCTTTCTTT. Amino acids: CDTIVGGHNTEAFF.